The rows below give T cell receptor beta chains drawn from one sample of a study of blood T cell repertoires in COVID-19. Libraries were prepared by immunoSEQ multiplex PCR; TCRdb keeps only in-frame clonotypes and omits some of them. Among 100,000 or so clones listed, approximately 80% were seen once. The sequencing sample was made of peripheral blood. The receptors originated from an older man with active or convalescent COVID-19. Each CDR3 is given without its conserved first and last residue. Rows may omit the clone size; those that give it use once, few, many or a size class.

v_gene	j_gene	len	abundance	CDR3aa
TRBV7-2	TRBJ1-2	12	NA	ASSANRGAYGYT
TRBV30	TRBJ1-6	12	few	AWSTQGAESPLH
TRBV5-4	TRBJ1-2	11	NA	ASTITGSIGYT
TRBV7-2	TRBJ2-1	17	NA	ASSLFTSGASRSYNEQF
TRBV5-1	TRBJ1-4	13	NA	ASSLSGSTNEKLF
TRBV30	TRBJ1-2	11	NA	AWNPASKDGYT
TRBV28	TRBJ2-1	11	NA	ASSNPLTREQF
TRBV19	TRBJ2-5	11	NA	ASSGTGVETQY
TRBV7-9	TRBJ2-7	13	NA	ASSLEGGRTYEQY
TRBV3-1/TRBV3-2	TRBJ2-7	10	NA	ASSPQQGEQY
TRBV7-9	TRBJ2-1	11	NA	ASSFSGEGEQF
TRBV7-8	TRBJ1-4	14	NA	ASSPPRDRGFQRLF
TRBV7-2	TRBJ2-1	11	NA	ASSWGLYNEQF
TRBV20-1	TRBJ1-1	9	NA	SALGQKQAF
TRBV3-1/TRBV3-2	TRBJ2-5	10	NA	ASSQWLETQY
TRBV9	TRBJ1-2	13	NA	ASSVGLDSNYGYT
TRBV27	TRBJ2-3	13	NA	ASSFQGRGTDTQY
TRBV20-1	TRBJ1-1	9	NA	SAGPPGSAF
TRBV3-1/TRBV3-2	TRBJ1-6	13	NA	ASSQERTSNSPLH
TRBV3-1/TRBV3-2	TRBJ2-5	11	NA	ASTPSGRETQY
TRBV5-1	TRBJ2-2	12	NA	ASSRSANTGELF
TRBV5-1	TRBJ2-4	11	NA	ASSPWGVDIQY
TRBV10-3	TRBJ2-3	13	NA	AIRTGGPLTDTQY
TRBV3-1/TRBV3-2	TRBJ2-7	10	NA	ASSQAGSEQY
TRBV28	TRBJ2-6	14	NA	ASSLFEGAGANVLT
TRBV30	TRBJ2-7	11	NA	AFSTGGSYEQY
TRBV18	TRBJ2-1	13	NA	ASSPTSLSYNEQF
TRBV29-1	TRBJ1-1	11	NA	SVAAGSNTEAF
TRBV7-9	TRBJ1-4	12	few	ASSQGQGNEKLF
TRBV27	TRBJ2-1	12	NA	ASSLNGRAREQF
TRBV6-5	TRBJ2-7	9	NA	ASTGSYEQY
TRBV2	TRBJ2-5	10	NA	ASSGDYQTQY
TRBV2	TRBJ2-1	14	NA	ASQWRLAGVENEQF
TRBV4-2	TRBJ2-7	15	NA	ASSRASGSRSHYEQY
TRBV15	TRBJ1-1	11	NA	ATSTTVLTEAF
TRBV30	TRBJ1-5	13	NA	AWSVGALRNQPQH
TRBV6-6	TRBJ2-1	13	NA	ASSPGLAGYNEQF
TRBV2	TRBJ2-5	9	once	ARGLGETQY
TRBV28	TRBJ2-2	16	NA	ASSQPGLAGGSTGELF
TRBV5-6	TRBJ1-2	12	NA	ASSLGPENYGYT
TRBV7-3	TRBJ2-5	13	NA	ASSLNAAPQETQY
TRBV19	TRBJ1-5	12	NA	ASSRTGGWQPQH
TRBV7-3	TRBJ2-7	10	NA	ASGQGAGEQY
TRBV10-3	TRBJ1-4	16	NA	AIRSTGSTGKVDEKLF
TRBV6-5	TRBJ1-5	14	NA	ASSSLTGGGNQPQH
TRBV9	TRBJ2-2	15	NA	ASSLRAGGSNTGELF
TRBV3-1/TRBV3-2	TRBJ2-1	12	NA	ASSLQGSYNEQF
TRBV19	TRBJ2-2	15	NA	ASTPTSGSQHTGELF
TRBV28	TRBJ2-5	12	few	ASSLGGQGETQY
TRBV14	TRBJ1-2	10	NA	ASSRFSDGYT
TRBV19	TRBJ2-5	12	NA	ASGLAGVPETQY
TRBV11-2	TRBJ2-5	15	NA	ASSLGPAGGTQETQY
TRBV18	TRBJ2-7	11	few	ASSHGLEKEQY
TRBV19	TRBJ2-1	13	NA	ASSMIRGFDNEQF
TRBV2	TRBJ1-2	9	NA	ASMSAGGYT
TRBV14	TRBJ2-1	14	NA	ASSQERSGIGNEQF
TRBV2	TRBJ2-5	11	NA	ASSLGVQETQY
TRBV6-2/TRBV6-3	TRBJ2-3	13	NA	ASSFLAGAADTQY
TRBV7-8	TRBJ2-7	13	NA	ASRPTSGVSYEQY